The entry below describes one TCR beta chain. No antigen is known for it. Base qualities are not at hand, and no much larger clone is one base apart. The library was made by the immunoSEQ multiplex PCR assay. TCRdb carries this immuneACCESS record with in-frame sequences only. Its versions omit some clonotypes, under half of them owing to an unresolved V gene in the studies checked, with the rest unexplained. In this sample the table shows 40,000 to 55,000 clones, around 90% of which occur a single time. About 0.61% of the sample comes from the top ten. This sample was included in a study of T cell changes during pregnancy in multiple sclerosis (dated by TCRdb to between 2019 and 2020). A note on the overall study: Changes in the T cell repertoire over the course of pregnancy were examined in this study in women with multiple sclerosis.

For CDR1 and CDR2, the germline V gene (reference sequence) lists SGHNT and YYREEE. Trimming at the junction amounts to 5 bases on V and 8 bases on J, and the germline ends lie 20 bases apart. CDR3 length: 15 amino acids, cysteine to phenylalanine. The sequence is cut down to CDR3 DNA, 45 bases in frame from base 1. The receptor was derived from a female donor in good health, enrolled as a control in a pregnancy study. The chain employs TRBV5-4 and TRBJ2-1, and the D gene may be TRBD2, 5 bases matching. The input for sequencing was CD4+ T cells from peripheral blood mononuclear cells, taken after pregnancy. The DNA sequence is given as TGTGCCAGCAGACCAACTTTGGACGGAGGATATGAGCAGTTCTTC. Translated, it gives CASRPTLDGGYEQFF. The CDR3, completed at both ends by the reference TRBV5-4 and TRBJ2-1 genes, gives the full variable domain ETGVTQSPTHLIKTRGQQVTLRCSSQSGHNTVSWYQQALGQGPQFIFQYYREEENGRGNFPPRFSGLQFPNYSSELNVNALELDDSALYLCASRPTLDGGYEQFFGPGTRLTVL.